This entry is about one TCR beta chain. In the source study's methods: Estimated nucleated cell counts came from reference gene primer amplification. Sequencing was performed with immunoSEQ multiplex PCR; in TCRdb, only in-frame clones are kept and a portion is missing. That table furnishes V, J and clone size, whereas the DNA furnished D and trimming. Here the sample spans 200,000 to 300,000 clones, around nine tenths being singletons. The record originates from a study of blood T cell repertoires in COVID-19. Trimming at V came to 6 bases and at J to 1 base, leaving 6 bases not matched to a gene. Germline lookup yields CDR1 WSHSY and CDR2 SAAADI. The CDR3 has 15 residues.

V usage is TRBV10-2 and J usage is TRBJ1-1; 9 bases fit TRBD1. Sample: peripheral blood. The clonotype originates from a man younger than 40 with active or convalescent COVID-19. The CDR3 DNA sequence: TGCGCCAGCAGAGGACAGGGGCTAGGGAACACTGAAGCTTTCTTT. This gives the protein CASRGQGLGNTEAFF.